This record looks at one T cell receptor (beta chain) sequence and its context. Germline V gene sequence: CDR1 MNHNS, CDR2 SASEGT. The CDR3 totals 15 residues. After removal of 0 bases from V and 2 bases from J, the junction contained 3 bases not matched to a gene. This specimen belongs to a study of OX40 agonist ivuxolimab in advanced cancers. In the study overall: Cohort: more than 75% men, mean age 60, aged roughly 20 to 79. Prior anti-PD-1, anti-PD-L1 or anti-CTLA-4 therapy did not bar entry, and 40% to 45% had some.

Profiled with immunoSEQ multiplex PCR; TCRdb holds only in-frame clones, not every one. The table includes around 30,000 clones, around nine tenths detected once. This receptor was taken from an adult with an advanced solid tumor such as melanoma, head and neck, liver or kidney cancer. The sample consisted of CD4+ or CD8+ T cells sorted from blood, taken in a trial of the OX40 agonist ivuxolimab. The V call is TRBV6-1, the J call TRBJ2-7; 8 bases line up with TRBD2. The CDR3 region is CASSEALTSAYEQYF. For the CDR3, the DNA is TGTGCCAGCAGTGAAGCGTTGACTAGCGCCTACGAGCAGTACTTC.